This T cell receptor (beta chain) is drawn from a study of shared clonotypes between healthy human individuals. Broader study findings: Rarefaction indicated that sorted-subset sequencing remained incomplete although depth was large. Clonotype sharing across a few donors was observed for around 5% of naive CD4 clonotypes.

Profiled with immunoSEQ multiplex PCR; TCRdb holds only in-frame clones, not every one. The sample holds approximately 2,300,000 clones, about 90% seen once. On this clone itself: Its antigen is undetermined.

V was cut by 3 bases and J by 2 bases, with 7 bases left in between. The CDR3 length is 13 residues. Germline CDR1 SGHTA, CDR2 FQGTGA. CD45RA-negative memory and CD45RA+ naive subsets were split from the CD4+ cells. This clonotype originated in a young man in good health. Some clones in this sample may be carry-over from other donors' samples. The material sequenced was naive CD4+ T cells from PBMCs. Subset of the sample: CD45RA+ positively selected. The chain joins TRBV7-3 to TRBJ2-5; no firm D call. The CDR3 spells CASSFNSQETQYF. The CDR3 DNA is TGTGCCAGCAGCTTTAACTCTCAAGAGACCCAGTACTTC. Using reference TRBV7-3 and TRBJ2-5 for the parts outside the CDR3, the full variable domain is GAGVSQTPSNKVTEKGKYVELRCDPISGHTALYWYRQSLGQGPEFLIYFQGTGAADDSGLPNDRFFAVRPEGSVSTLKIQRTERGDSAVYLCASSFNSQETQYFGPGTRLLVL.